These 30 T cell receptor beta chains share one sample of origin, sequenced in a study of T cells in Graves' hyperthyroidism and ophthalmopathy. The investigators amplified TCR beta CDR3 regions from RNA transcripts. TCR CDR3 regions were first amplified by RT-PCR with HTBI primers. In TCRdb, the multiplex PCR reads were re-called with MiXCR into one record per CDR3 protein. The sample lists 350,000 to 500,000 distinct CDR3 sequences, 12% to 15% occurring once. Sequences were obtained from blood. All receptors come from a woman in her late teens or twenties with Graves' hyperthyroidism.

This clonotype was detected ten times or more. V is TRBV29-1 and J is TRBJ1-1; TRBD1 agrees at 7 bases. Germline CDR1 SQVTM, CDR2 ANQGSEA. The junction had 7 bases not matched to a gene; V was cut back by 6 bases and J by 0 bases. The CDR3 runs 14 residues. The CDR3 is CSVNRQGVNTEAFF. CDR3 bases: TGCAGCGTAAACCGACAGGGCGTGAACACTGAAGCTTTCTTT.

There are many counts of this clonotype. V is TRBV30 and J is TRBJ1-2; D not certain. Trimming pared 3 bases from V and 3 bases from J, leaving 11 bases between. Germline CDR1 is GTSNPN and CDR2 is SVGIG (reference sequence). The CDR3 loop spans 13 amino acids. The CDR3 nucleotides read TGTGCCTGGAGGTGGGAGGCGGACTATGGCTACACCTTC. Protein product: CAWRWEADYGYTF.

Many counts were recorded for this clonotype. This chain connects TRBV20-1 to TRBJ1-5, with D possibly matching TRBD1 (5 bases). The CDR3 sequence is 15 residues long. CDR1 is DFQATT, CDR2 SNEGSKA, per germline (reference sequence). V lost 5 bases and J 1 base, leaving 15 bases between the germline ends. The CDR3 spells CSAYARDRSNQPQHF. In DNA, the CDR3 is TGCAGTGCTTATGCCAGGGATCGGAGCAATCAGCCCCAGCATTTT.

The chain's CDR3 is CASSLSLNGAFF. DNA for the CDR3: TGTGCCAGCAGCTTGTCCTTGAATGGAGCTTTCTTT. The chain links TRBV7-9 to TRBJ1-1; D is unresolved. The germline V gene encodes CDR1 SEHNR and CDR2 FQNEAQ (reference sequence). The CDR3 has 12 residues. V was trimmed by 3 bases and J by 10 bases, leaving 12 bases between them. Using reference TRBV7-9 and TRBJ1-1 for the parts outside the CDR3, the full variable domain is DTGVSQNPRHKITKRGQNVTFRCDPISEHNRLYWYRQTLGQGPEFLTYFQNEAQLEKSRLLSDRFSAERPKGSFSTLEIQRTEQGDSAMYLCASSLSLNGAFFGQGTRLTVV.

This clonotype was observed at least ten times. V and J are TRBV7-9 and TRBJ1-2, with a tentative D call TRBD1 (5 bases). From germline, CDR1 is SEHNR and CDR2 FQNEAQ (reference sequence). V was trimmed by 2 bases and J by 8 bases, leaving 12 bases between them. The CDR3 covers 13 residues. CDR3 loop: CASSLQDKRGYTF. DNA of the CDR3: TGTGCCAGCAGCTTACAGGACAAGCGAGGCTACACCTTC.

This clonotype was recorded only once. V is TRBV28 and J is TRBJ2-1; 11 bases line up with TRBD2. J gave up 6 bases and V 2 bases, and 6 bases lay outside the gene matches. Germline values: CDR1 MDHEN, CDR2 SYDVKM. The CDR3 is 16 residues long. CDR3 DNA sequence: TGTGCCAGCAGTTTAGAACTAGCGGGAGAATTCAATGAGCAGTTCTTC. Translating it yields CASSLELAGEFNEQFF.

Worth noting for this clonotype: Germline is not matched at one junction end, which may reflect a read error. The chain carries TRBV6-2 or TRBV6-3 and TRBJ2-7; weak D call: TRBD2 (6 bases). This CDR3 has 16 amino acids. Looked up from germline, CDR1 is MNHEY and CDR2 is SVGEGT. The CDR3 DNA reads as TGTGCCAGCACTCCCGACTTGGCTAGCGTATCCTACAAGCAGTACTTC. This sequence encodes CASTPDLASVSYKQYF.

This clonotype occurred once. The chain uses TRBV19 and TRBJ2-2; 9 bases are a match to TRBD1. CDR3 length equals 17 residues. Germline assignment: CDR1 LNHDA and CDR2 SQIVND (reference sequence). The junction had 8 bases not matched to a gene; V was cut back by 3 bases and J by 3 bases. CDR3 residues: CASSIKQGARHTGELFF. For the CDR3, the DNA is TGTGCCAGTAGTATTAAACAGGGGGCGCGGCACACCGGGGAGCTGTTTTTT.

This clonotype was observed once. The V and J genes are TRBV6-1 and TRBJ1-3; D call uncertain. The germline V gene has CDR1 MNHNS and CDR2 SASEGT. V was pared by 5 bases and J by 0 bases, with 14 bases between. The CDR3 runs to 16 residues. Written as DNA, the CDR3 is TGTGCCAGCAGTACCCCTCTCACAGCCTCTGGAAACACCATATATTTT. Protein sequence: CASSTPLTASGNTIYF.

This sequence joins TRBV2 and TRBJ2-5; 7 bases are shared with TRBD1. Germline assignment: CDR1 SNHLY and CDR2 FYNNEI. The CDR3 runs 13 residues. V gave up 6 bases and J gave up 2 bases; unmatched junction bases: 3. CDR3 nucleotides: TGTGCCAGCAGCAAGGGACAGCAAGAGACCCAGTACTTC. This codes for CASSKGQQETQYF. The whole variable domain, filled in from reference TRBV2 and TRBJ2-5, reads EPEVTQTPSHQVTQMGQEVILRCVPISNHLYFYWYRQILGQKVEFLVSFYNNEISEKSEIFDDQFSVERPDGSNFTLKIRSTKLEDSAMYFCASSKGQQETQYFGPGTRLLVL.

This clonotype was recorded a few times. The chain carries TRBV14 and TRBJ1-1; TRBD1 aligns across 12 bases. This CDR3 comprises 15 residues. V trimming: 3 bases; J trimming: 7 bases; junction bases outside the gene matches: 6. CDR1 is SGHDN, CDR2 FVKESK, per germline. CDR3 sequence reads: CASSHAGTGGVEAFF. In DNA form, the CDR3 reads TGTGCCAGCAGCCATGCCGGGACAGGGGGCGTTGAAGCTTTCTTT.

This clonotype occurred many times. The chain uses TRBV28 and TRBJ2-3, with no clear D. The ends were cut back, 7 bases at V and 6 bases at J, with 23 bases in the middle. This CDR3 spans 16 amino acids. Germline assignment: CDR1 MDHEN and CDR2 SYDVKM. The CDR3 coding sequence is TGTGCCAGCAACAACTTTCGACTCCGATCGAGGGATACGCAGTATTTT. It is translated as CASNNFRLRSRDTQYF.

In the case of this clonotype: Germline and junction disagree at one end, which may indicate a read error. This rearrangement joins TRBV20-1 to TRBJ2-5; TRBD2 matches 12 bases. The CDR3 extends over 15 amino acids. Germline values: CDR1 DFQATT, CDR2 SNEGSKA (reference sequence). The CDR3 bases are TGCAGTGCTCGAGACCCACTAGCGGGAGGAGAGACCCAGTACTTC. Encoded protein: CSARDPLAGGETQYF.

There are a few counts of this clonotype. One base away lies a much larger clone, so this may be a sequencing read error. The chain links TRBV27 to TRBJ2-7; D remains ambiguous. The CDR3 covers 13 residues. CDR1 and CDR2 (germline): MNHEY, SMNVEV (reference sequence). CDR3 loop: CASSFLPNYERYF. The CDR3 bases are TGTGCCAGCAGTTTTTTGCCGAACTACGAGCGGTACTTC.

This clonotype was counted a few times. The chain is built from TRBV19 and TRBJ2-1; tentatively, D is TRBD2 (7 bases). Trimming took 5 bases from V and 7 from J, leaving 12 bases between them. The CDR3 totals 13 residues. Germline V gives CDR1 LNHDA, CDR2 SQIVND (reference sequence). The CDR3 is CASSRGGWNEQFF. The CDR3 nucleotides are TGTGCCAGTAGTCGCGGGGGCTGGAATGAGCAGTTCTTC.

This clonotype was detected ten times or more. This chain joins TRBV12-3 or TRBV12-4 and TRBJ2-5; 9 nucleotides align to TRBD2. V was clipped by 5 bases and J by 4 bases; unmatched bases: 8. CDR3 length: 15 amino acids. The DNA of the CDR3 is TGTGCCAGCAGTCCCGGCCTAGCGGGAATAGAGACCCAGTACTTC. Translated, it gives CASSPGLAGIETQYF.

The rearrangement joins TRBV19 to TRBJ1-1, with D hard to call. V was cut by 9 bases and J by 4 bases, with 15 bases left in between. This CDR3 spans 13 amino acids. The germline CDR1 and CDR2 sequences are LNHDA and SQIVND (reference sequence). This CDR3 is CASLREVGTEAFF. The CDR3 DNA follows: TGTGCCAGCCTAAGGGAGGTGGGCACTGAAGCTTTCTTT.

There are many counts of this clonotype. The chain joins TRBV12-5 to TRBJ2-3; D not certain. The germline V gene has CDR1 LGHNT and CDR2 FRNRAP. Trimming removed 5 bases at V and 4 bases at J, with 13 bases between. The CDR3 length is 14 residues. CDR3 protein: CASGPLSPADTQYF. The CDR3 nucleotides are TGTGCTAGTGGTCCCCTCAGCCCGGCAGATACGCAGTATTTT.

This clonotype was observed a handful of times. The chain carries TRBV2 and TRBJ1-3; D remains unclear. Germline V CDR1 and CDR2: SNHLY, FYNNEI. The germline V and J ends were trimmed by 3 bases and 0 bases, with 12 bases remaining between them. There are 16 residues in the CDR3. The CDR3 region is CASSDIGSRSGNTIYF. The CDR3 bases are TGTGCCAGCAGTGATATAGGGTCCCGCTCTGGAAACACCATATATTTT.

This clonotype was recorded at least ten times. The CDR3 nucleotides are TGTGCCAGCAGTCCTCCTCTACGGGGAGAAATGGAGACCCAGTACTTC. This gives the protein CASSPPLRGEMETQYF. V and J are TRBV7-9 and TRBJ2-5, with a tentative D call TRBD2 (5 bases). Trimming pared 6 bases from V and 5 bases from J, leaving 22 bases between. The CDR3 length is 16 residues. Germline V gene lookup returns CDR1 SEHNR and CDR2 FQNEAQ (reference sequence).

CDR3 DNA sequence: TGTGCCACCAGCAGAGAACCAATGGGGACAGATTTAAATTCACCCCTCCACTTT. Translating it yields CATSREPMGTDLNSPLHF. V usage is TRBV15 and J usage is TRBJ1-6; 7 nucleotides align to TRBD1. V lost 0 bases, J lost 7 bases, and 12 bases stayed unmatched. Germline-derived CDR1 and CDR2 are LNHNV and YYDKDF (reference sequence). The CDR3 runs 18 residues.

The sample holds many counts of this clonotype. The rearrangement uses TRBV7-2 and TRBJ1-2; 7 nucleotides align to TRBD1. V trimming: 2 bases; J trimming: 6 bases; junction bases outside the gene matches: 6. CDR3 length: 14 residues. Looked up from germline, CDR1 is SGHTA and CDR2 is FQGNSA. CDR3 nucleotides: TGTGCCAGCAGCTTACCTGCGACAGGGAATGGCTACACCTTC. Translating gives CASSLPATGNGYTF.

This clonotype has more than one count but fewer than ten. V usage is TRBV18 and J usage is TRBJ2-7, with 7 bases aligning to TRBD1. V lost 3 bases and J lost 2; bases outside the gene matches: 4. The germline CDR1 and CDR2 sequences are KGHSH and LQKENI. The CDR3 contains 14 residues. The CDR3 loop reads CASSPNTGAYEQYF. The CDR3 coding sequence is TGTGCCAGCTCACCCAATACAGGGGCCTACGAGCAGTACTTC. Supplemented by reference TRBV18 and TRBJ2-7, the full variable domain reads NAGVMQNPRHLVRRRGQEARLRCSPMKGHSHVYWYRQLPEEGLKFMVYLQKENIIDESGMPKERFSAEFPKEGPSILRIQQVVRGDSAAYFCASSPNTGAYEQYFGPGTRLTVT.

This clonotype has a handful of counts. The V and J genes are TRBV10-3 and TRBJ2-7; D might be TRBD1 (6 bases). Germline V gives CDR1 ENHRY, CDR2 SYGVKD. The CDR3 has 17 amino acids. The V gene lost 4 bases and the J gene lost 7 bases, with 26 bases spanning the gap. The CDR3 DNA sequence: TGTGCCATCAGTGCCTTCAGGGGCCCAGAGTACCTGGAGGAGCAGTACTTC. It translates to CAISAFRGPEYLEEQYF.

This clonotype was found a few times. Since a much larger clone is just one base distant, this may be a read error. The chain has TRBV6-9 and TRBJ2-5; the D gene is possibly TRBD2 (6 bases). V shed 4 bases and J shed 2 bases, with 14 bases lying between them. CDR3 length: 15 residues. Germline V gene data show CDR1 as MNHGY and CDR2 as SVAAGI. The CDR3 reads CASSCSSGGQETQYF. The CDR3 DNA is TGTGCCAGCAGTTGCTCGTCTGGGGGGCAAGAGACCCAGTACTTC.

At least ten counts were recorded for this clonotype. The chain joins TRBV6-5 to TRBJ2-7; 7 bases are shared with TRBD2. Germline V gene lookup returns CDR1 MNHEY and CDR2 SVGAGI. J lost 4 bases, V lost 0 bases, and 12 bases had no gene match. CDR3 size: 17 residues. The CDR3 DNA reads as TGTGCCAGCAGTTACTCGGAGGAGGGGTCCGGGGGGTACGAGCAGTACTTC. It codes for CASSYSEEGSGGYEQYF.

This clonotype was counted at least ten times. V usage is TRBV18 and J usage is TRBJ1-1; maybe TRBD1 (5 bases). The germline V and J ends were trimmed by 3 bases and 8 bases, with 13 bases remaining between them. CDR3 length: 13 residues. CDR1 KGHSH and CDR2 LQKENI come from the germline V gene. The CDR3, as DNA: TGTGCCAGCTCACCGCAAGGGGACTGGGAAGCTTTCTTT. Translating gives CASSPQGDWEAFF.

V usage is TRBV5-1 and J usage is TRBJ2-1; no firm D call. The CDR3 sequence is 16 residues long. V was pared by 3 bases and J by 6 bases, with 19 bases between. From germline, CDR1 is SGHRS and CDR2 YFSETQ. The CDR3 sequence is CASSSGVGGWGNEQFF. CDR3 sequence (DNA): TGCGCCAGCAGCTCTGGGGTAGGCGGATGGGGCAATGAGCAGTTCTTC.

There are many counts of this clonotype. The rearrangement uses TRBV18 and TRBJ2-1, with 11 nucleotides matching TRBD2. CDR3 length: 15 residues. Germline V gene data show CDR1 as KGHSH and CDR2 as LQKENI. Unmatched junction bases numbered 6, after V lost 5 bases and J lost 6 bases. The CDR3 region has the DNA TGTGCCAGCTCATCGGGGACTAGCGGACGCAATGAGCAGTTCTTC. Translating it yields CASSSGTSGRNEQFF.

In this sample, this clonotype turned up many times. V usage is TRBV6-2 or TRBV6-3 and J usage is TRBJ2-1; D possibly uses TRBD1 or TRBD2 (5 bases each). The CDR3 is 15 residues long. Germline lookup yields CDR1 MNHEY and CDR2 SVGEGT. V was cut by 6 bases and J by 1 base, with 13 bases left in between. The DNA for the CDR3 is TGTGCCAGCAGCCCCAACTGGGGGTCCTACAATGAGCAGTTCTTC. As protein: CASSPNWGSYNEQFF.